This T cell receptor (beta chain) came from a study of cytomegalovirus exposure and HLA in healthy donors. Study findings and constraints: Reports indicated that the classifier achieved high specificity and sensitivity in diagnosing cytomegalovirus status. The CMV antigen specificity of a few CMV-associated chains was confirmed through in vitro analysis.

As for this clone: Its antigen is still unknown.

This CDR3 spans 16 amino acids. V was pared by 4 bases and J by 6 bases, with 9 bases of the junction left unmatched. The V gene's germline CDR1 is KGHSH and CDR2 LQKENI. The assay was immunoSEQ multiplex PCR, and TCRdb's table has in-frame clones only and misses some. The top ten clones hold 4.5% to 7% of a sample with some 170,000 clones, less than 90% of them seen once. This chain uses TRBV18 with TRBJ1-6; 7 nucleotides align to TRBD1. What was sequenced was PBMCs. The clonotype originates from a young woman in good health and CMV-seronegative. DNA for the CDR3: TGTGCCAGCTCACTCAATCTGGGACAGAGTAATTCACCCCTCCACTTT. Amino acids: CASSLNLGQSNSPLHF. Drawing the rest from reference TRBV18 and TRBJ1-6, the complete variable domain is NAGVMQNPRHLVRRRGQEARLRCSPMKGHSHVYWYRQLPEEGLKFMVYLQKENIIDESGMPKERFSAEFPKEGPSILRIQQVVRGDSAAYFCASSLNLGQSNSPLHFGNGTRLTVT.